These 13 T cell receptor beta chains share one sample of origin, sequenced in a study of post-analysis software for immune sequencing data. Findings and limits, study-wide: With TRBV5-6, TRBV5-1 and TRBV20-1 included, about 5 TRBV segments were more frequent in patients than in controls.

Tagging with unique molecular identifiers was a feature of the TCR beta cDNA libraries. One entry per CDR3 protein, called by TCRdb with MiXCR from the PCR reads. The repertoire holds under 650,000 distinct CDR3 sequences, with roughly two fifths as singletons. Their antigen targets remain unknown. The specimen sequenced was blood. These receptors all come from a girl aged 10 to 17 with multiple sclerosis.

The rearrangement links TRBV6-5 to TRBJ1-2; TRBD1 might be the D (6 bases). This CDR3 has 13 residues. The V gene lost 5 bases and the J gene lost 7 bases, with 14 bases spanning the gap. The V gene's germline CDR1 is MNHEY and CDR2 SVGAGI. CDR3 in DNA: TGTGCCAGCAGTCGTAAGACAGGTCTTGGCTACACCTTC. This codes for CASSRKTGLGYTF.

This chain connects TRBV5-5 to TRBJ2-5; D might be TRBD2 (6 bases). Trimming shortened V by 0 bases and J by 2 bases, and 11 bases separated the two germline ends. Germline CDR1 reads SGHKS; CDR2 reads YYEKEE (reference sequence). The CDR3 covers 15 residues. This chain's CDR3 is CASSLGARGQETQYF. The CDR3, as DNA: TGTGCCAGCAGCTTGGGCGCGCGGGGTCAAGAGACCCAGTACTTC. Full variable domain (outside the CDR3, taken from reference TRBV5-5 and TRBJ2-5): DAGVTQSPTHLIKTRGQQVTLRCSPISGHKSVSWYQQVLGQGPQFIFQYYEKEERGRGNFPDRFSARQFPNYSSELNVNALLLGDSALYLCASSLGARGQETQYFGPGTRLLVL.

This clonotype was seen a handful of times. The CDR3: CASSPLGNYGYTF. CDR3 sequence (DNA): TGTGCCAGCAGCCCCCTCGGAAACTATGGCTACACCTTC. The chain links TRBV12-3 or TRBV12-4 to TRBJ1-2; D unclear. The CDR3 contains 13 residues. V lost 6 bases and J 2 bases, leaving 10 bases between the germline ends.

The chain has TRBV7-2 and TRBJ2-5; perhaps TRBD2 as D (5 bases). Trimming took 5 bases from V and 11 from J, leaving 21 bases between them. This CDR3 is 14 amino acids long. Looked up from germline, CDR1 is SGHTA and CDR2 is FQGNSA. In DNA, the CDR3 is TGTGCCAGCAGCCTCCGGCTCTCGGGTAGGGAGCAGTACTTC. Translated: CASSLRLSGREQYF.

The CDR3 here is CASSEKQEWIEYF. The CDR3 bases are TGTGCCAGCAGCGAAAAACAGGAGTGGATTGAGTACTTC. The chain couples TRBV12-3 or TRBV12-4 to TRBJ2-5, with D perhaps matching TRBD1 (5 bases). The V end was cut by 6 bases, the J end by 12 bases, with 20 bases between. This CDR3 is 13 amino acids long.

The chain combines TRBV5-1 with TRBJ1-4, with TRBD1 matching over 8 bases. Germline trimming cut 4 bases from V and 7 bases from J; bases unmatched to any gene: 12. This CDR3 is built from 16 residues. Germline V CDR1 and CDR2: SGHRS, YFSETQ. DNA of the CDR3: TGCGCCAGCAGCCGACAATCGACAGGGGAGACTGAAAAACTGTTTTTT. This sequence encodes CASSRQSTGETEKLFF. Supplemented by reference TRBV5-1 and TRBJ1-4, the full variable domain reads KAGVTQTPRYLIKTRGQQVTLSCSPISGHRSVSWYQQTPGQGLQFLFEYFSETQRNKGNFPGRFSGRQFSNSRSEMNVSTLELGDSALYLCASSRQSTGETEKLFFGSGTQLSVL.

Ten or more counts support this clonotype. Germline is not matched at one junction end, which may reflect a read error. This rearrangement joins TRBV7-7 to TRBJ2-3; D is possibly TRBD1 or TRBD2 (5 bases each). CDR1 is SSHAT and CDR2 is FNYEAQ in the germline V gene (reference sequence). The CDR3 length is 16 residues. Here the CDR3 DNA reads TGTGCTAGCAGCTTAGGCCGAGGGGAGCGCACAGATACGCAGTATTTT. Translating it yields CASSLGRGERTDTQYF.

The CDR3 DNA reads as TGTGCCAGCAGCTTGGGAGGCAACTACGAGCAGTACTTC. Translation gives CASSLGGNYEQYF. The rearrangement joins TRBV7-9 to TRBJ2-7; D possibly corresponds to TRBD2 (6 bases). V dropped 3 bases and J dropped 3 bases, with 9 bases sitting between them. CDR1 and CDR2 (germline): SEHNR, FQNEAQ (reference sequence). The CDR3 is 13 residues long.

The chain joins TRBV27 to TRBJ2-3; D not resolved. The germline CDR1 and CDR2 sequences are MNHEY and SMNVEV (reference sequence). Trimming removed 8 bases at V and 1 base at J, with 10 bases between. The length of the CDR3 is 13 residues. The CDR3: CASGNRGTDTQYF. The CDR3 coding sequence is TGTGCCAGCGGGAACAGAGGCACAGATACGCAGTATTTT.

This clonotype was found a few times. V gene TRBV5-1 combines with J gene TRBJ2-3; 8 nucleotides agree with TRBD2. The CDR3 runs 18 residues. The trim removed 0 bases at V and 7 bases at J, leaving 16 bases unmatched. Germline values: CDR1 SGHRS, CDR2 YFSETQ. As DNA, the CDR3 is TGCGCCAGCAGCTTGGGCCTTTATACACGACTAGCGCAACATACGCAGTATTTT. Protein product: CASSLGLYTRLAQHTQYF.

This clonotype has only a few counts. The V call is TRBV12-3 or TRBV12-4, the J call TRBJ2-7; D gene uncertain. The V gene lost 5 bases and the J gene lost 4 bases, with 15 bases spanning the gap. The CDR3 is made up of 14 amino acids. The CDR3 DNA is TGTGCCAGCAGTCCGGCCCCCACCTATTACGAGCAGTACTTC. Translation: CASSPAPTYYEQYF.

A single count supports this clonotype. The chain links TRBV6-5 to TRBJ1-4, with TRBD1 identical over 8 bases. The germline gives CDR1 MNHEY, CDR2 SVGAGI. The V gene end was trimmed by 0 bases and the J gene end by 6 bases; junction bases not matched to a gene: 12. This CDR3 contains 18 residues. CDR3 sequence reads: CASSYSLLGQVGDEKLFF. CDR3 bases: TGTGCCAGCAGTTACTCCCTCCTGGGACAGGTCGGGGATGAAAAACTGTTTTTT.

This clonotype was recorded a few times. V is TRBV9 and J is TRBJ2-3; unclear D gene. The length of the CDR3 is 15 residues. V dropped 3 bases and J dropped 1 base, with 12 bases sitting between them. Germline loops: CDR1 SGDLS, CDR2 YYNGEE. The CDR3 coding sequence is TGTGCCAGCAGCGGGGGATCAGGCCGCACAGATACGCAGTATTTT. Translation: CASSGGSGRTDTQYF.